The rows below give T cell receptor beta chains drawn from one sample of a study of T-cell memory formation after mild COVID-19. MiXCR was run by TCRdb on the 5' RACE reads, yielding one entry per CDR3 protein. The table includes more than 150,000 distinct CDR3 sequences, around 20% detected once. Specimen: PBMCs or a T cell subset sorted from them (not recorded which). These receptors originate from a man between 18 and 29 years old who had mild COVID-19 (a few samples of this study predate the infection). Cell type and time point are not known. Each CDR3 is given with its conserved first and last residue. Fields, in order: D gene, clone size, J gene, V gene, CDR3 protein, CDR3 DNA. The D gene is left open where the match is weak. A clone size is listed for some rows: how often the clone was seen (once, few, many), or a class if it is expanded.

- - TRBJ2-3 TRBV20-1 CSASSTNTDTQYF TGCAGTGCTAGTTCCACTAACACAGATACGCAGTATTTT
TRBD1 few TRBJ1-1 TRBV18 CASSTRGRDSTEAFF TGTGCCAGCTCAACCCGAGGCCGGGACAGCACTGAAGCTTTCTTT
TRBD2 few TRBJ2-3 TRBV19 CASTPAGGPERTQYF TGTGCCAGTACCCCAGCGGGGGGGCCCGAGCGTACGCAGTATTTT
- - TRBJ1-2 TRBV4-1 CASSQRENYGYTF TGCGCCAGCAGCCAGCGGGAGAACTATGGCTACACCTTC
TRBD1 few TRBJ1-5 TRBV7-6 CASSLPPQGVNQPQHF TGTGCCAGCAGCTTGCCCCCTCAGGGGGTGAATCAGCCCCAGCATTTT
TRBD2 - TRBJ2-5 TRBV6-1 CASRVQLALLETQYF TGTGCCAGCAGGGTTCAACTAGCGTTATTAGAGACCCAGTACTTC
TRBD1 - TRBJ1-2 TRBV29-1 CSVDGFGTGGAGYGYTF TGCAGCGTTGATGGGTTTGGGACAGGGGGCGCGGGCTATGGCTACACCTTC
- - TRBJ2-5 TRBV4-3 CASSQSQGQETQYF TGCGCCAGCAGCCAATCTCAGGGTCAAGAGACCCAGTACTTC
- few TRBJ2-3 TRBV20-1 CSALQGLTDTQYF TGCAGTGCCCTACAGGGATTGACAGATACGCAGTATTTT
- - TRBJ1-2 TRBV28 CASTVGYNYGYTF TGTGCCAGCACTGTAGGTTATAACTATGGCTACACCTTC
- - TRBJ1-3 TRBV20-1 CSASSATLSGNTIYF TGCAGTGCTAGCAGCGCTACCCTCTCTGGAAACACCATATATTTT
- few TRBJ2-6 TRBV25-1 CARNRGLISGANVLTF TGTGCCAGGAATCGGGGGCTCATCTCTGGGGCCAACGTCCTGACTTTC
TRBD1 - TRBJ2-3 TRBV4-1 CASSRDRVWASTDTQYF TGCGCCAGCAGCCGGGACAGGGTTTGGGCTAGCACAGATACGCAGTATTTT
- - TRBJ1-3 TRBV20-1 CSARGGTVSGNTIYF TGCAGTGCTAGAGGGGGGACGGTTTCTGGAAACACCATATATTTT
- few TRBJ1-5 TRBV6-2/TRBV6-3 CASRKGQRGQPQHF TGTGCCAGCAGAAAGGGGCAGAGGGGTCAGCCCCAGCATTTT
- - TRBJ2-3 TRBV6-6 CASSPSPGTQYF TGTGCCAGCAGTCCCAGTCCGGGTACGCAGTATTTT
- - TRBJ2-5 TRBV30 CAWSAAETQYF TGTGCCTGGAGTGCCGCGGAGACCCAGTACTTC
- few TRBJ1-5 TRBV6-5 CASSSLASGNQPQHF TGTGCCAGCAGTTCGTTGGCCTCGGGCAATCAGCCCCAGCATTTT
- few TRBJ2-1 TRBV18 CASSPPGRDYNEQFF TGTGCCAGCTCACCGCCGGGACGGGACTACAATGAGCAGTTCTTC
- - TRBJ2-3 TRBV4-3 CASSQAESDTQYF TGCGCCAGCAGCCAGGCAGAGTCAGATACGCAGTATTTT
- once TRBJ1-6 TRBV28 CASSSGIESPLHF TGTGCCAGCAGTTCGGGTATTGAGTCACCCCTCCACTTT
TRBD1 few TRBJ1-4 TRBV5-1 CASSLGTGDEKLFF TGCGCCAGCAGCCTCGGGACAGGGGACGAAAAACTGTTTTTT
TRBD2 - TRBJ2-5 TRBV11-2 CASSPRASGEETQYF TGTGCCAGCAGCCCACGAGCTAGCGGTGAAGAGACCCAGTACTTC
TRBD1 - TRBJ2-1 TRBV6-1 CASSATGINEQFF TGTGCCAGCAGCGCGACAGGGATCAATGAGCAGTTCTTC
TRBD1 few TRBJ2-7 TRBV12-3/TRBV12-4 CASRGQGVYEQYF TGTGCCAGCAGAGGACAGGGGGTCTACGAGCAGTACTTC
TRBD2 - TRBJ2-2 TRBV20-1 CSARDSTSGYNTGELFF TGCAGTGCTAGAGATAGCACTAGCGGGTACAACACCGGGGAGCTGTTTTTT
- - TRBJ1-3 TRBV7-2 CASSPDGNSGSTIYF TGTGCCAGCAGCCCGGACGGGAACTCGGGAAGCACCATATATTTT
TRBD1 few TRBJ2-1 TRBV4-3 CASSPTLTGQGVDEQFF TGCGCCAGCAGCCCGACCTTAACGGGACAGGGGGTGGATGAGCAGTTCTTC
TRBD2 few TRBJ2-1 TRBV5-1 CASSLLPGGSYNEQFF TGCGCCAGCAGCTTGCTACCGGGGGGATCCTACAATGAGCAGTTCTTC
TRBD2 few TRBJ2-3 TRBV5-1 CASSWGGGSTDTQYF TGCGCCAGCAGCTGGGGCGGGGGGAGCACAGATACGCAGTATTTT
TRBD2 few TRBJ2-3 TRBV20-1 CSAGLAGMTDTQYF TGCAGTGCGGGACTAGCGGGGATGACAGATACGCAGTATTTT
TRBD2 - TRBJ2-1 TRBV5-4 CASSRGGLGNEQFF TGTGCCAGCAGCCGGGGGGGGCTAGGCAATGAGCAGTTCTTC
TRBD1 - TRBJ1-3 TRBV5-1 CASGRGDGGNTIYF TGCGCCAGCGGCAGGGGGGATGGAGGAAACACCATATATTTT
- many TRBJ2-7 TRBV12-3/TRBV12-4 CASSLRAYEQYF TGTGCCAGCAGTTTGAGAGCCTACGAGCAGTACTTC
TRBD1 many TRBJ1-1 TRBV29-1 CSVEHGTGNILAFF TGCAGCGTTGAGCACGGGACAGGAAACATTTTGGCTTTCTTT
- few TRBJ2-3 TRBV28 CASSLTGDWYTQYF TGTGCCAGCAGTTTGACCGGGGACTGGTATACGCAGTATTTT
- few TRBJ1-6 TRBV5-6 CASSSGRYNSPLHF TGTGCCAGCAGCTCCGGGAGATATAATTCACCCCTCCACTTT
TRBD1 - TRBJ2-3 TRBV9 CASSDQTGGPSTDTQYF TGTGCCAGCAGCGACCAGACAGGGGGCCCTAGCACAGATACGCAGTATTTT
- few TRBJ2-1 TRBV6-1 CASSAHVKGNEQFF TGTGCCAGCAGTGCCCACGTAAAGGGCAATGAGCAGTTCTTC
- few TRBJ1-2 TRBV28 CASSSSGTGYTF TGTGCCAGCAGTTCCTCCGGTACTGGCTACACCTTC